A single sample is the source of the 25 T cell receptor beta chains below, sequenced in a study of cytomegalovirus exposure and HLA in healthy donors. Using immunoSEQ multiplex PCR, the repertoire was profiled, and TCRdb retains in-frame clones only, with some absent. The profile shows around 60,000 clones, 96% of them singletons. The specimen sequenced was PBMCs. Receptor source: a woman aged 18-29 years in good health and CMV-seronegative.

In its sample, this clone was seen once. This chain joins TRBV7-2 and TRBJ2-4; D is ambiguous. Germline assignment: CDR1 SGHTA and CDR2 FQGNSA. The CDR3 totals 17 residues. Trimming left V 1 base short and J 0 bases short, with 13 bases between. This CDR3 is CASSLVGQALAKNIQYF. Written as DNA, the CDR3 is TGTGCCAGCAGCTTAGTTGGGCAGGCCTTAGCCAAAAACATTCAGTACTTC.

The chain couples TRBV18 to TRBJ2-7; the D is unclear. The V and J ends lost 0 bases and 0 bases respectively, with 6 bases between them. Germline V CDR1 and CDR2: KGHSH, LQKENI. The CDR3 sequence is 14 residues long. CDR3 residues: CASSPPGSSYEQYF. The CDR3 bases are TGTGCCAGCTCACCACCGGGCAGCTCCTACGAGCAGTACTTC.

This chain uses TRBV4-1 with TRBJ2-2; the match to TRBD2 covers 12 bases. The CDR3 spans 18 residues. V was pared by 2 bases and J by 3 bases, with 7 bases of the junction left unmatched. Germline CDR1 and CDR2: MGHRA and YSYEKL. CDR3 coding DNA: TGCGCCAGCAGCCAACTCCTAGCGGGGGGGTGGTACACCGGGGAGCTGTTTTTT. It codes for CASSQLLAGGWYTGELFF.

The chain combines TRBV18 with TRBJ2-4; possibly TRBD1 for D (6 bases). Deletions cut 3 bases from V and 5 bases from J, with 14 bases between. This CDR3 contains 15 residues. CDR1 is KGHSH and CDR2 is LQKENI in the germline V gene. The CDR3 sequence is CASSPVAGVENIQYF. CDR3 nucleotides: TGTGCCAGCTCACCTGTAGCAGGGGTTGAAAACATTCAGTACTTC.

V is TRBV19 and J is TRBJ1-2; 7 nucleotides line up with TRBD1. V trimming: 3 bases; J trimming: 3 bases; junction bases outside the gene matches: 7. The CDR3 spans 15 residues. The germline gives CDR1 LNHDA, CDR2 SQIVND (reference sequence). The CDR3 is CASSIPSQGDYGYTF. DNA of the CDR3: TGTGCCAGTAGTATCCCGAGCCAGGGGGACTATGGCTACACCTTC.

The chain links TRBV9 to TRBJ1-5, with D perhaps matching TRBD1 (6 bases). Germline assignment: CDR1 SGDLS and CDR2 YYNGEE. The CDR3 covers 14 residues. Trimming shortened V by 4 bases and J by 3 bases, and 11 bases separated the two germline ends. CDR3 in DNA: TGTGCCAGCAGCCCAGGACAGATCAATCAGCCCCAGCATTTT. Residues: CASSPGQINQPQHF.

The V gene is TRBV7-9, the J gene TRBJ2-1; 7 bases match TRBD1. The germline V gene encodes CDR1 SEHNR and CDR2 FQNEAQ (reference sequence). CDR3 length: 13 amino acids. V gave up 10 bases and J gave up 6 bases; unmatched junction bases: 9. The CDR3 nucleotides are TGTGCCACCCCAAAGGGGGCGTTCAATGAGCAGTTCTTC. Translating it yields CATPKGAFNEQFF.

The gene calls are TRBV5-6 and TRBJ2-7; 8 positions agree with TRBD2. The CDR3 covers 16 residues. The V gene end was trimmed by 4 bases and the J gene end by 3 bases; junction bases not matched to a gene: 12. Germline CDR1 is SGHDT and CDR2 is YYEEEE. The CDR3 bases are TGTGCCAGCAGCCCTCTAGCGGGCTCCGGAGGCTACGAGCAGTACTTC. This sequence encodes CASSPLAGSGGYEQYF.

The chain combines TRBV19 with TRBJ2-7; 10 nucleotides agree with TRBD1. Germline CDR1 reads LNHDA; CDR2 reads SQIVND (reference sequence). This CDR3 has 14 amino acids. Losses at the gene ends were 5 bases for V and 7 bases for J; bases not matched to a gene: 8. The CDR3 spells CASSVRTGGSEQYF. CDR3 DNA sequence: TGTGCCAGTAGTGTGCGGACAGGGGGGTCGGAGCAGTACTTC. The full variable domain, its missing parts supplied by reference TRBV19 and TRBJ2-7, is DGGITQSPKYLFRKEGQNVTLSCEQNLNHDAMYWYRQDPGQGLRLIYYSQIVNDFQKGDIAEGYSVSREKKESFPLTVTSAQKNPTAFYLCASSVRTGGSEQYFGPGTRLTVT.

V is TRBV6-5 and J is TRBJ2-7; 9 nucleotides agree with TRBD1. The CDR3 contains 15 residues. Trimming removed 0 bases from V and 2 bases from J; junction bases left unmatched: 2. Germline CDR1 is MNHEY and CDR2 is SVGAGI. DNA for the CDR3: TGTGCCAGCAGTTACTCCGGGACAGGGCCCTACGAGCAGTACTTC. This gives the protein CASSYSGTGPYEQYF.

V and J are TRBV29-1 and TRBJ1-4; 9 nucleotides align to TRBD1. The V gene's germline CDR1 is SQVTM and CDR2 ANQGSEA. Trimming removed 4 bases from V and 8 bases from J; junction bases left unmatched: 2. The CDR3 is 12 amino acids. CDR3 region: CSVGGTGEKLFF. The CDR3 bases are TGCAGCGTTGGGGGGACAGGGGAAAAACTGTTTTTT.

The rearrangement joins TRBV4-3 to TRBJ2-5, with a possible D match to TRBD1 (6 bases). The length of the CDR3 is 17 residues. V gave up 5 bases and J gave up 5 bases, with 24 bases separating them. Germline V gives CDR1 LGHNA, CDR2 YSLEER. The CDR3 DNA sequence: TGCGCCAGCAGCACGAAGATGGTTGGCGCAGGGGCTGAGACCCAGTACTTC. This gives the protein CASSTKMVGAGAETQYF.

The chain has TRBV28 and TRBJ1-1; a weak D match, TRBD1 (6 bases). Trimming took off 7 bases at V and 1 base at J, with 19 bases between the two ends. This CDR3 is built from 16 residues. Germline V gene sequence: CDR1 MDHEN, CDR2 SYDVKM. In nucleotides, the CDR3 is TGTGCCAGCATCCACCAACAGGGAATGGGGAACACTGAAGCTTTCTTT. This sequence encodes CASIHQQGMGNTEAFF. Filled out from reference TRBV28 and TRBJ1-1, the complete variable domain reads DVKVTQSSRYLVKRTGEKVFLECVQDMDHENMFWYRQDPGLGLRLIYFSYDVKMKEKGDIPEGYSVSREKKERFSLILESASTNQTSMYLCASIHQQGMGNTEAFFGQGTRLTVV.

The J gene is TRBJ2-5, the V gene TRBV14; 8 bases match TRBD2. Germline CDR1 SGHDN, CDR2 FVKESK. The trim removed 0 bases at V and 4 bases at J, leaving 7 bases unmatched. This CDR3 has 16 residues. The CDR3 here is CASSQDPGLAGETQYF. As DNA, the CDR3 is TGTGCCAGCAGCCAAGATCCCGGACTAGCTGGAGAGACCCAGTACTTC. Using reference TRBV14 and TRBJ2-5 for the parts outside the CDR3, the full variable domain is EAGVTQFPSHSVIEKGQTVTLRCDPISGHDNLYWYRRVMGKEIKFLLHFVKESKQDESGMPNNRFLAERTGGTYSTLKVQPAELEDSGVYFCASSQDPGLAGETQYFGPGTRLLVL.

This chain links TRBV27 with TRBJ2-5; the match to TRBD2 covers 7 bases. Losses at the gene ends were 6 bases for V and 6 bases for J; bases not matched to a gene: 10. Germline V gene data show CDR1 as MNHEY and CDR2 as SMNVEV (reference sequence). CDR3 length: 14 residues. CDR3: CASSTGGRGQTQYF. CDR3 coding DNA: TGTGCCAGCAGCACCGGGGGGAGGGGACAGACCCAGTACTTC.

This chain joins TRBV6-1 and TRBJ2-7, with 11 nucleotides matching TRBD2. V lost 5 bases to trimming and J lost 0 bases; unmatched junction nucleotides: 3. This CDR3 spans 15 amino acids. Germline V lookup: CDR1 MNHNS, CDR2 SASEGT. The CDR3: CASSLSGGDSYEQYF. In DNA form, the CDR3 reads TGTGCCAGCAGTCTTAGCGGGGGGGACTCCTACGAGCAGTACTTC.

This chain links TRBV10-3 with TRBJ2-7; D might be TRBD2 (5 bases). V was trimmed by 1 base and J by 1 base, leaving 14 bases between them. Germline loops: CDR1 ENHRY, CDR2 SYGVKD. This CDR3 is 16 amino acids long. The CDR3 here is CAISEWASSRSYEQYF. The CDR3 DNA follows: TGTGCCATCAGTGAGTGGGCTAGCTCGCGGTCCTACGAGCAGTACTTC.

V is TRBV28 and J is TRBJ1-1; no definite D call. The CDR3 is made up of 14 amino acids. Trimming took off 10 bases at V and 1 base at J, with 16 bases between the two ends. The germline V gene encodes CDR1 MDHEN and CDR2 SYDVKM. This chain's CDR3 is CATDNPLPNTEAFF. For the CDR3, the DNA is TGTGCCACCGACAACCCCCTGCCGAACACTGAAGCTTTCTTT.

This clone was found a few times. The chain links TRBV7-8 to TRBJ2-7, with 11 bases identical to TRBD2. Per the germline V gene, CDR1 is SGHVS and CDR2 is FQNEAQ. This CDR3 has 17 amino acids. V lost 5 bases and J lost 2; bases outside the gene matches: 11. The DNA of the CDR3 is TGTGCCAGCAGCCCCCACCCAGGGACTAGCGGAACCTACGAGCAGTACTTC. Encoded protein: CASSPHPGTSGTYEQYF.

The CDR3 spells CASSQTAFGQTYEQYF. The CDR3 bases are TGCGCCAGCAGCCAGACTGCGTTTGGACAGACCTACGAGCAGTACTTC. The rearrangement joins TRBV4-3 to TRBJ2-7; D possibly corresponds to TRBD1 (6 bases). V was pared by 3 bases and J by 2 bases, with 17 bases between. Germline CDR1 is LGHNA and CDR2 is YSLEER. The CDR3 runs 16 residues.

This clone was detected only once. The CDR3 DNA reads as TGTGCCAGCAGCCTAAGGGGGACTAGCGGTTGGGAGCAGTACTTC. Protein: CASSLRGTSGWEQYF. The chain uses TRBV11-2 and TRBJ2-7; 11 bases line up with TRBD2. The V segment lost 5 bases and the J segment 7 bases; nucleotides outside the gene matches: 10. The V gene's germline CDR1 is SGHAT and CDR2 FQNNGV. This CDR3 is 15 amino acids long.

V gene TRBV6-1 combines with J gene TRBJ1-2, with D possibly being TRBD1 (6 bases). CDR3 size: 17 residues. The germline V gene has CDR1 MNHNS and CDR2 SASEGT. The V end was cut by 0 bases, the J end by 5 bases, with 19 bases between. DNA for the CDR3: TGTGCCAGCAGTGAAGCGTTACAGGGTGGCGTGGGATATGGCTACACCTTC. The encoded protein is CASSEALQGGVGYGYTF.

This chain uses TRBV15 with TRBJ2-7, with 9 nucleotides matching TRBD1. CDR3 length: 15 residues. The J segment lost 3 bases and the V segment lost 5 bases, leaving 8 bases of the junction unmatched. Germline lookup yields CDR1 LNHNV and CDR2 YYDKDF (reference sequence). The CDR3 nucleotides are TGTGCCACCAGCCCGGGCGGGACAGGGAGCTACGAGCAGTACTTC. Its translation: CATSPGGTGSYEQYF.

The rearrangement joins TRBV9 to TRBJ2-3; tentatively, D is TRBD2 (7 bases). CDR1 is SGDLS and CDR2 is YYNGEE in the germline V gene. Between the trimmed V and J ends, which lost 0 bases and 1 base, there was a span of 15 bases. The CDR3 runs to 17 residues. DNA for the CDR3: TGTGCCAGCAGCGTAGGGGGGCGGGGGCCCCGCACAGATACGCAGTATTTT. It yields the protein CASSVGGRGPRTDTQYF. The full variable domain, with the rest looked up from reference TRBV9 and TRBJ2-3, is DSGVTQTPKHLITATGQRVTLRCSPRSGDLSVYWYQQSLDQGLQFLIQYYNGEERAKGNILERFSAQQFPDLHSELNLSSLELGDSALYFCASSVGGRGPRTDTQYFGPGTRLTVL.

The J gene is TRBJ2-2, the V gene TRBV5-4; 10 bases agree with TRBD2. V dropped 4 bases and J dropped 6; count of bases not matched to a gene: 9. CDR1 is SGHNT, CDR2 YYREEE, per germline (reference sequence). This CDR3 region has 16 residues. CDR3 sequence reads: CASSPYSGRGAGELFF. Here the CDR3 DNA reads TGTGCCAGCAGCCCGTACAGCGGGAGGGGGGCCGGGGAGCTGTTTTTT. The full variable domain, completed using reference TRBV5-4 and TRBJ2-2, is ETGVTQSPTHLIKTRGQQVTLRCSSQSGHNTVSWYQQALGQGPQFIFQYYREEENGRGNFPPRFSGLQFPNYSSELNVNALELDDSALYLCASSPYSGRGAGELFFGEGSRLTVL.